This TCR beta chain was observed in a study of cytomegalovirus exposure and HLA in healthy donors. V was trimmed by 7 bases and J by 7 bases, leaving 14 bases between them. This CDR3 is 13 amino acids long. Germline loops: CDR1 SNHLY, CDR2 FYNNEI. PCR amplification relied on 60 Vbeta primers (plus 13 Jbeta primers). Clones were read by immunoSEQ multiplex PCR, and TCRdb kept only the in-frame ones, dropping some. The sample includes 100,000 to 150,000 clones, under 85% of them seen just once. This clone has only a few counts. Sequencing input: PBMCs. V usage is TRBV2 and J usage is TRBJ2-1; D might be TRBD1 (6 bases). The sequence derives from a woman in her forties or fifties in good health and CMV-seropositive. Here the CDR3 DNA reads TGTGCCAGCAATCCTCCAGGGGAAAATGAGCAGTTCTTC. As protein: CASNPPGENEQFF.